Shown below are 6 T cell receptor beta chains from a single sample sequenced in a study of cytomegalovirus exposure and HLA in healthy donors. It was with 60 Vbeta and 13 Jbeta primers that the PCR ran. TCRdb's copy holds only in-frame clones and misses some; the assay was immunoSEQ multiplex PCR. The data show more than 95,000 clones, around three quarters seen once. Sequences were obtained from PBMCs. These receptors all stem from a woman aged 18-29 years in good health and CMV-seropositive.

There are a few counts of this clone. The gene calls are TRBV30 and TRBJ2-1; 12 nucleotides align to TRBD2. The CDR3 runs to 14 residues. Germline CDR1 and CDR2: GTSNPN and SVGIG (reference sequence). V gave up 0 bases and J gave up 11 bases; unmatched junction bases: 5. The CDR3 protein is CAWSVTSGRPKQFF. The CDR3 nucleotides are TGTGCCTGGAGTGTGACTAGCGGGAGACCTAAGCAGTTCTTC.

This clone was counted only a few times. This chain links TRBV27 with TRBJ1-2; no clear D gene. This CDR3 is built from 14 residues. With 7 bases removed from V and 6 bases from J, the gap between germline ends came to 18 bases. Germline assignment: CDR1 MNHEY and CDR2 SMNVEV (reference sequence). The CDR3 coding sequence is TGTGCCAGCACCCACCGCGGCAGCTCAGATGGCTACACCTTC. Translation gives CASTHRGSSDGYTF.

The chain links TRBV10-3 to TRBJ2-7, with D possibly being TRBD2 (6 bases). The CDR3 sequence is 14 residues long. Germline V CDR1 and CDR2: ENHRY, SYGVKD. V was trimmed by 0 bases and J by 2 bases, leaving 8 bases between them. The CDR3 protein is CAISESGGTYEQYF. The CDR3 DNA sequence: TGTGCCATCAGTGAGTCGGGCGGGACCTACGAGCAGTACTTC.

CDR3 in amino acids: CASSFTGTGRHSNQPQHF. The CDR3 DNA reads as TGCGCCAGCAGCTTCACCGGGACAGGCCGACATAGCAATCAGCCCCAGCATTTT. V gene TRBV5-1 combines with J gene TRBJ1-5, with 8 nucleotides matching TRBD1. Germline lookup yields CDR1 SGHRS and CDR2 YFSETQ. This CDR3 region has 18 residues. Unmatched junction bases numbered 10, after V lost 2 bases and J lost 0 bases.

In its sample, this clone was seen a few times. The J gene is TRBJ2-6, the V gene TRBV13; D ambiguous. Germline-derived CDR1 and CDR2 are PRHDT and FYEKMQ (reference sequence). Deletions cut 7 bases from V and 0 bases from J, with 10 bases between. There are 15 residues in the CDR3. This CDR3 reads CASTWPNSGANVLTF. In DNA form, the CDR3 reads TGTGCCAGCACTTGGCCCAACTCTGGGGCCAACGTCCTGACTTTC. The full variable domain, with the rest looked up from reference TRBV13 and TRBJ2-6, is AAGVIQSPRHLIKEKRETATLKCYPIPRHDTVYWYQQGPGQDPQFLISFYEKMQSDKGSIPDRFSAQQFSDYHSELNMSSLELGDSALYFCASTWPNSGANVLTFGAGSRLTVL.

The chain's CDR3 is CASGSGAEQPQHF. The CDR3 DNA sequence: TGTGCCAGCGGCTCAGGGGCGGAGCAGCCCCAGCATTTT. This rearrangement joins TRBV7-3 to TRBJ1-5; D is perhaps TRBD1 (6 bases). Trimming pared 8 bases from V and 7 bases from J, leaving 15 bases between. The germline gives CDR1 SGHTA, CDR2 FQGTGA. This CDR3 has 13 amino acids.